Detailed here is one T cell receptor beta chain. The antigen is not known. Survey-depth TCRbeta CDR3 sequencing reported V/J genes and productive frequencies. Sequencing used immunoSEQ multiplex PCR; TCRdb keeps in-frame clones, though not all of them. The data show some 12,000 clones, less than 85% seen once. Comparators without hematopoietic cell transplant had other cancers, at least five gastrointestinal samples, and no known gastrointestinal disease. The source of the sample is a study of tissue T cells after allogeneic stem cell transplantation. Across the study: Tissue samples with histologically apparent lymphocytes on H&E review were prioritized for sequencing. Study-wide results and caveats: Shared clones across patients were few; motif clustering revealed tissue-specific shared signatures.

V was pared by 5 bases and J by 1 base, with 2 bases of the junction left unmatched. Germline assignment: CDR1 ENHRY and CDR2 SYGVKD. This CDR3 is 14 amino acids long. This chain uses TRBV10-3 with TRBJ2-5, with TRBD2 matching over 9 bases. The sample here was tissue from the right colon, taken at autopsy. This TCR was sampled from a woman aged 18-50 years with breast cancer. In DNA form, the CDR3 reads TGTGCCATCAGTCATAGCGGGGGCCAAGAGACCCAGTACTTC. Residues: CAISHSGGQETQYF.